The 4 T cell receptor beta chains below were found in one sample sequenced in a study of cytomegalovirus exposure and HLA in healthy donors. In the PCR, 60 Vbeta and 13 Jbeta primers were used. Generated by immunoSEQ multiplex PCR, the TCRdb table keeps only in-frame clones and is missing some. The data show more than 80,000 clones, 75% seen once. The sequenced material came from PBMCs. The receptors were sampled from a male donor in good health and CMV-seropositive.

V and J are TRBV5-1 and TRBJ1-2; TRBD1 matches 8 bases. The ends lost 6 bases at V and 3 bases at J; junction bases unmatched: 10. Germline CDR1 is SGHRS and CDR2 is YFSETQ. This CDR3 spans 15 amino acids. The CDR3 sequence is CASTNAGQGDYGYTF. In DNA, the CDR3 is TGCGCCAGCACCAACGCCGGACAGGGAGACTATGGCTACACCTTC.

The CDR3 region is CASSLGPGYEQYF. The CDR3 nucleotides read TGTGCCAGCAGCTTAGGCCCGGGCTACGAGCAGTACTTC. This chain joins TRBV7-7 and TRBJ2-7; D unclear. V lost 1 base, J lost 3 bases, and 7 bases lay in between. CDR1 and CDR2 (germline): SSHAT, FNYEAQ (reference sequence). The CDR3 is made up of 13 amino acids.

In its sample, this clone was seen a few times. The CDR3 coding sequence is TGTGCCAGCGGAATTAGCGGGAGTGGCTACAATGAGCAGTTCTTC. Translation gives CASGISGSGYNEQFF. The chain recombines TRBV28 with TRBJ2-1, with TRBD2 identical over 9 bases. Germline CDR1 is MDHEN and CDR2 is SYDVKM. V was pared by 8 bases and J by 3 bases, with 8 bases of the junction left unmatched. This CDR3 is 15 amino acids long.

CDR3 in amino acids: CASSPRDRPCKQYF. For the CDR3, the DNA is TGTGCCAGCAGCCCCCGGGACAGACCATGCAAGCAGTACTTC. The rearrangement joins TRBV5-6 to TRBJ2-7; TRBD1 aligns across 7 bases. This CDR3 comprises 14 residues. The germline V gene has CDR1 SGHDT and CDR2 YYEEEE. J gave up 8 bases and V 4 bases, and 12 bases lay outside the gene matches.